The rows below give T cell receptor beta chains drawn from one sample of a study of blood T cell repertoires in COVID-19. Method: immunoSEQ multiplex PCR; TCRdb's copy keeps in-frame clones and lacks some. Among 110,000 to 150,000 clones listed, about 90% were seen once. The sample comprised peripheral blood. These receptors were taken from a woman aged 80 or older with acute or convalescent COVID-19. CDR3s include the opening cysteine and the closing phenylalanine or tryptophan. Fields, in order: J gene, D gene, clone size, V gene, CDR3 protein, CDR3 DNA. A D gene is named only where the DNA matches it firmly. Part of the rows lack a size; the others show once, few, many or a class for expanded clones.

TRBJ2-1 NA NA TRBV5-1 CASSQDRLYNEQFF TGCGCCAGCAGCCAGGACAGACTCTACAATGAGCAGTTCTTC
TRBJ1-1 NA NA TRBV6-5 CASSYWGLNTEAFF TGTGCCAGCAGTTACTGGGGGCTGAACACTGAAGCTTTCTTT
TRBJ1-1 TRBD1 NA TRBV14 CASSHGQGSVAFF TGTGCCAGCAGCCATGGACAGGGTTCGGTGGCTTTCTTT
TRBJ1-1 NA once TRBV29-1 CSVRQLSEAFF TGCAGCGTTCGACAGTTATCTGAAGCTTTCTTT
TRBJ1-2 NA NA TRBV2 CASSDGQGRYGYTF TGTGCCAGCAGTGATGGGCAGGGGCGGTATGGCTACACCTTC
TRBJ1-1 NA once TRBV6-5 CASSSWTANTEAFF TGTGCCAGCAGTTCGTGGACAGCGAACACTGAAGCTTTCTTT
TRBJ1-1 NA NA TRBV3-1/TRBV3-2 CASSRIGQPNTEAFF TGTGCCAGCAGCCGTATTGGGCAGCCGAACACTGAAGCTTTCTTT
TRBJ2-3 TRBD2 NA TRBV30 CASGVTSGSTDTQYF TGTGCGAGTGGAGTAACTAGCGGGAGCACAGATACGCAGTATTTT
TRBJ1-2 NA NA TRBV28 CASSPSQVPNYGYTF TGTGCCAGCAGCCCTTCACAAGTACCTAACTATGGCTACACCTTC
TRBJ2-3 NA NA TRBV5-4 CASRTGSTDTQYF TGTGCCAGCAGAACGGGGAGCACAGATACGCAGTATTTT
TRBJ2-5 TRBD2 NA TRBV18 CASSHFSGVPQETQYF TGTGCCAGCTCACATTTTAGCGGGGTGCCTCAAGAGACCCAGTACTTC
TRBJ2-7 TRBD1 NA TRBV6-2/TRBV6-3 CASSRTGSYEQYF TGTGCCAGCAGTCGGACAGGATCCTACGAGCAGTACTTC
TRBJ1-5 NA NA TRBV15 CATSRDSTDNYHQPQHF TGTGCCACCAGCAGAGATTCGACAGACAACTACCATCAGCCCCAGCATTTT
TRBJ2-1 NA NA TRBV9 CASSVGAHNEQFF TGTGCCAGCAGCGTAGGGGCGCACAATGAGCAGTTCTTC
TRBJ1-2 NA NA TRBV18 CASSAANYGYTF TGTGCCAGCTCAGCAGCTAACTATGGCTACACCTTC
TRBJ1-5 NA NA TRBV18 CASADSNQPQHF TGTGCCAGTGCAGATAGCAATCAGCCCCAGCATTTT
TRBJ1-6 NA NA TRBV19 CASSIVGRGGSPLHF TGTGCCAGTAGTATAGTGGGCAGGGGTGGATCACCCCTCCACTTT
TRBJ2-7 TRBD1 NA TRBV27 CASSRRQGEGYEQYF TGTGCCAGCAGTCGACGACAGGGGGAGGGCTACGAGCAGTACTTC
TRBJ2-5 TRBD2 few TRBV27 CASSLLAGGIETQYF TGTGCCAGCAGTTTGCTAGCGGGGGGTATAGAGACCCAGTACTTC
TRBJ1-4 NA NA TRBV2 CANSQGGSEKLFF TGTGCCAACTCCCAGGGCGGAAGTGAAAAACTGTTTTTT
TRBJ2-3 TRBD2 NA TRBV7-3 CASSYGGARTDTQYF TGTGCCAGCAGCTACGGGGGGGCCCGAACAGATACGCAGTATTTT
TRBJ1-4 TRBD1 once TRBV19 CASSTLGSGTGFEKLFF TGTGCCAGTAGTACTCTAGGCTCCGGGACAGGGTTTGAAAAACTGTTTTTT
TRBJ1-6 TRBD1 NA TRBV18 CVSSPLGQGGSPLHF TGTGTCAGCTCACCCTTGGGACAGGGCGGTTCACCCCTCCACTTT
TRBJ1-3 TRBD1 NA TRBV5-1 CASSLEGASRDTIYF TGCGCCAGCAGCTTGGAGGGGGCCAGTCGGGACACCATATATTTT
TRBJ2-1 TRBD2 NA TRBV5-1 CASSRLAGFYNEQFF TGCGCCAGCAGCCGACTAGCGGGGTTTTACAATGAGCAGTTCTTC
TRBJ2-7 TRBD1 NA TRBV7-9 CASSIWDSSYEQYF TGTGCCAGCAGCATATGGGACAGCTCCTACGAGCAGTACTTC
TRBJ2-6 NA NA TRBV30 CAWSVRIGGANVLTF TGTGCCTGGAGTGTACGGATCGGGGGGGCCAACGTCCTGACTTTC
TRBJ1-1 NA NA TRBV14 CASSPSGRGYGTEAFF TGTGCCAGCAGCCCAAGCGGCCGGGGTTACGGCACTGAAGCTTTCTTT
TRBJ2-5 NA NA TRBV18 CASSPPRGELYQETQYF TGTGCCAGCTCACCACCGCGAGGAGAGCTCTACCAAGAGACCCAGTACTTC
TRBJ2-5 TRBD1 NA TRBV18 CASSPRGQGYQETQYF TGTGCCAGCTCACCAAGGGGACAGGGGTACCAAGAGACCCAGTACTTC
TRBJ2-7 NA NA TRBV3-1/TRBV3-2 CASSQTSYEQYF TGTGCCAGCAGCCAGACTAGCTACGAGCAGTACTTC
TRBJ1-1 NA NA TRBV5-1 CASSAGYGENTEAFF TGCGCCAGCAGCGCGGGCTACGGAGAGAACACTGAAGCTTTCTTT
TRBJ1-2 NA NA TRBV3-1/TRBV3-2 CASRSGGSRYGYTF TGTGCCAGCAGGTCGGGGGGCTCCCGCTATGGCTACACCTTC
TRBJ1-1 TRBD1 NA TRBV28 CASSYRGQRTEAFF TGTGCCAGCAGTTACAGGGGGCAGAGGACTGAAGCTTTCTTT